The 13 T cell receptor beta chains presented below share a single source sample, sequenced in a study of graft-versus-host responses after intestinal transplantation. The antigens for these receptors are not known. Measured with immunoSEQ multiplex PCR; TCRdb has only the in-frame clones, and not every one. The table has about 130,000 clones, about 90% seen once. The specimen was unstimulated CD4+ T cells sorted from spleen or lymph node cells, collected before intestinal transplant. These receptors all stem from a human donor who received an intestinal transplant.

In DNA form, the CDR3 reads TGTGCCAGCAGTGAAGGTGTTGGAAGTACCACCGGGGAGCTGTTTTTT. This sequence encodes CASSEGVGSTTGELFF. The chain is built from TRBV25-1 and TRBJ2-2; unclear D gene. Germline CDR1 and CDR2: MGHDK and SYGVNS. This CDR3 has 16 amino acids. V dropped 2 bases and J dropped 4 bases, with 14 bases sitting between them.

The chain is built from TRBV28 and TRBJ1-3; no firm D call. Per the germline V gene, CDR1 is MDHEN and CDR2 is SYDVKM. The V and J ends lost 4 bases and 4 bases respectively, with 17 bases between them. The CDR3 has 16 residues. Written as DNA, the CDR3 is TGTGCCAGCAGTTACCCCCACATAACCTGGGGAAACACCATATATTTT. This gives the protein CASSYPHITWGNTIYF.

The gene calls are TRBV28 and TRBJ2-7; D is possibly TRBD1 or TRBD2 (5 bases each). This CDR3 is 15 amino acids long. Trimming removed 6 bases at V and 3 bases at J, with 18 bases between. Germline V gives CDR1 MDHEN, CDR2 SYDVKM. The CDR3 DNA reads TGTGCCAGCAGACAGGACCCAAGCGGACTCTACGAGCAGTACTTC. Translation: CASRQDPSGLYEQYF. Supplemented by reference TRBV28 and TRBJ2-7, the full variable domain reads DVKVTQSSRYLVKRTGEKVFLECVQDMDHENMFWYRQDPGLGLRLIYFSYDVKMKEKGDIPEGYSVSREKKERFSLILESASTNQTSMYLCASRQDPSGLYEQYFGPGTRLTVT.

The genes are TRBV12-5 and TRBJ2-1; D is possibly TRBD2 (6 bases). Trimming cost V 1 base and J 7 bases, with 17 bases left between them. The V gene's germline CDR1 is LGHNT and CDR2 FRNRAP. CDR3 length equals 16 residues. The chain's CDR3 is CASGLGLVEGANEQFF. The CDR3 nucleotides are TGTGCTAGTGGTTTGGGACTAGTCGAGGGAGCAAATGAGCAGTTCTTC. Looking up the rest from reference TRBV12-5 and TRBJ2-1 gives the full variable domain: DARVTQTPRHKVTEMGQEVTMRCQPILGHNTVFWYRQTMMQGLELLAYFRNRAPLDDSGMPKDRFSAEMPDATLATLKIQPSEPRDSAVYFCASGLGLVEGANEQFFGPGTRLTVL.

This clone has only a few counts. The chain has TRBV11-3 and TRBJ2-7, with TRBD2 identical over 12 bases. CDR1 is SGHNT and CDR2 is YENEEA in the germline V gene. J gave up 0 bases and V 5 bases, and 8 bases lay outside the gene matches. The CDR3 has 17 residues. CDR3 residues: CASSPGTSGFGSYEQYF. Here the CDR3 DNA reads TGTGCCAGCAGCCCGGGGACTAGCGGGTTTGGCTCCTACGAGCAGTACTTC.

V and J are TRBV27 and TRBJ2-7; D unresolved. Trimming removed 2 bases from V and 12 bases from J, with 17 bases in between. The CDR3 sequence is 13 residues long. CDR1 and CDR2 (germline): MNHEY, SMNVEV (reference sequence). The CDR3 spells CASSLRVARMLYF. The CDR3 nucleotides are TGTGCCAGCAGTTTACGAGTAGCCCGTATGCTGTACTTC.

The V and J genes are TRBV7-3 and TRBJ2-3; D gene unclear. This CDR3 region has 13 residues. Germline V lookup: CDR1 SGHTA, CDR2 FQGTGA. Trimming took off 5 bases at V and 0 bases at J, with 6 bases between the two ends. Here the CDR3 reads CASSPLSTDTQYF. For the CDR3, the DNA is TGTGCCAGCAGCCCACTAAGCACAGATACGCAGTATTTT.

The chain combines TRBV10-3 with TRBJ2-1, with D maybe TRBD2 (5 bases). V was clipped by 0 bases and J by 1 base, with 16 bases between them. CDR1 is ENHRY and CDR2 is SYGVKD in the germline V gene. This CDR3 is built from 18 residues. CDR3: CAISESIQRRVSYNEQFF. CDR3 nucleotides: TGTGCCATCAGTGAGTCCATTCAACGGCGGGTATCCTACAATGAGCAGTTCTTC.

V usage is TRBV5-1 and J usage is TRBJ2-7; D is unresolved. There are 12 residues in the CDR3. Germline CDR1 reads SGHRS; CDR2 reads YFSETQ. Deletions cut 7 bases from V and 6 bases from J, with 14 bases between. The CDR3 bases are TGCGCCAGCGCTTGGGGTTCAGGCGAGCAGTACTTC. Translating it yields CASAWGSGEQYF.

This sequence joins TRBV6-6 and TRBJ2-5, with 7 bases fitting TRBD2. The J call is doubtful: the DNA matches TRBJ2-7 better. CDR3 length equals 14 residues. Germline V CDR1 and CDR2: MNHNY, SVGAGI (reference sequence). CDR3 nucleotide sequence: TGTGCCAGCAGTTACTCGACCCGGGAGGCCGAGCAGTACTTC. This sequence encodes CASSYSTREAEQYF.

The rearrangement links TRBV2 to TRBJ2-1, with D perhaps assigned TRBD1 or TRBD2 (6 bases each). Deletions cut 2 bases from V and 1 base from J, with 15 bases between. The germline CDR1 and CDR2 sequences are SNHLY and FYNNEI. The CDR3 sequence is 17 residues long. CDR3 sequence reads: CASSEKGGRGSYNEQFF. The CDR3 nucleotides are TGTGCCAGCAGTGAAAAAGGGGGGCGAGGATCCTACAATGAGCAGTTCTTC.

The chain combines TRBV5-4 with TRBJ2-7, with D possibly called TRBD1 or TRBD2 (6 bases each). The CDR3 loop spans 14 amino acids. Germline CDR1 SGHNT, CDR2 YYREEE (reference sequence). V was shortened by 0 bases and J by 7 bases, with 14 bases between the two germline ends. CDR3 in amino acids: CASSLAGADSEQYF. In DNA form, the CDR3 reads TGTGCCAGCAGCTTGGCGGGGGCCGACTCAGAGCAGTACTTC.

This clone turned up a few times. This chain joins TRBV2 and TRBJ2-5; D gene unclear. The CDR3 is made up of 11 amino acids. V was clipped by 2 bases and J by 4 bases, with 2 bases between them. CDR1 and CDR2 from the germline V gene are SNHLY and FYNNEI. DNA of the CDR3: TGTGCCAGCAGTGAAAGAGAGACCCAGTACTTC. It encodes CASSERETQYF. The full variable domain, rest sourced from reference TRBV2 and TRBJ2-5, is EPEVTQTPSHQVTQMGQEVILRCVPISNHLYFYWYRQILGQKVEFLVSFYNNEISEKSEIFDDQFSVERPDGSNFTLKIRSTKLEDSAMYFCASSERETQYFGPGTRLLVL.